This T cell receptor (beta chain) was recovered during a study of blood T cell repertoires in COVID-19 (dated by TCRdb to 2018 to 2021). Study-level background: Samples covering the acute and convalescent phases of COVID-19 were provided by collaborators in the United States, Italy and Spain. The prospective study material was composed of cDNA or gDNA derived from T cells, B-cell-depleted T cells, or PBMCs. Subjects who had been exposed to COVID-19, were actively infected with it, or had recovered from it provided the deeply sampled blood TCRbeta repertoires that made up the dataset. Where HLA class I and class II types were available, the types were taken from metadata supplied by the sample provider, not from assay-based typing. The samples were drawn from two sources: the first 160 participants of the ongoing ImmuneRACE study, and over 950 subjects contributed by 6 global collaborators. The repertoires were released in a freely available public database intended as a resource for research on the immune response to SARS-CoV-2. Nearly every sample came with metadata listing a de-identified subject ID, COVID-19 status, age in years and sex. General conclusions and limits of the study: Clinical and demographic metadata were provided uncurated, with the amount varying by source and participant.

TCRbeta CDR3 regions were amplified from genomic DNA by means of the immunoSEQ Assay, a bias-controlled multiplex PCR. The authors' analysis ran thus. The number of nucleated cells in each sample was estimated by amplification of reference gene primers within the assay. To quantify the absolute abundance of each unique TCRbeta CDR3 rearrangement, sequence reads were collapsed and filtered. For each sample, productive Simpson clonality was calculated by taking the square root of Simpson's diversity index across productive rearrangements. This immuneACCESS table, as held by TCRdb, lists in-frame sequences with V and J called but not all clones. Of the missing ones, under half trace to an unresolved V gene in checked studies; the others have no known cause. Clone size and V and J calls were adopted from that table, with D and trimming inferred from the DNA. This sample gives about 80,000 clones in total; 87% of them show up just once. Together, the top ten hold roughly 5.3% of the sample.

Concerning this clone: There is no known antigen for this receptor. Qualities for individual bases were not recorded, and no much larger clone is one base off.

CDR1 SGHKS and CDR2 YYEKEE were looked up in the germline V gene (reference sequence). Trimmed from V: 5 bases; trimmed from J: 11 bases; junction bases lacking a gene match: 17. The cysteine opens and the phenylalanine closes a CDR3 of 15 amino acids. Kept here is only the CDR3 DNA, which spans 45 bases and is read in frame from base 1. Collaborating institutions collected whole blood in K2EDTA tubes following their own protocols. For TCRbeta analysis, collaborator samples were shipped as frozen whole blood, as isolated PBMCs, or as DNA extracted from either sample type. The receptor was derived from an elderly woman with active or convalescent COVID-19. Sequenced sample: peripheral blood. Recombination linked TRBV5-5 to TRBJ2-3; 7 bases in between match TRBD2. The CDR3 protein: CASRARAREGTEQYF. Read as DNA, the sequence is TGTGCCAGCAGGGCCCGTGCCAGGGAGGGGACGGAGCAGTATTTT.